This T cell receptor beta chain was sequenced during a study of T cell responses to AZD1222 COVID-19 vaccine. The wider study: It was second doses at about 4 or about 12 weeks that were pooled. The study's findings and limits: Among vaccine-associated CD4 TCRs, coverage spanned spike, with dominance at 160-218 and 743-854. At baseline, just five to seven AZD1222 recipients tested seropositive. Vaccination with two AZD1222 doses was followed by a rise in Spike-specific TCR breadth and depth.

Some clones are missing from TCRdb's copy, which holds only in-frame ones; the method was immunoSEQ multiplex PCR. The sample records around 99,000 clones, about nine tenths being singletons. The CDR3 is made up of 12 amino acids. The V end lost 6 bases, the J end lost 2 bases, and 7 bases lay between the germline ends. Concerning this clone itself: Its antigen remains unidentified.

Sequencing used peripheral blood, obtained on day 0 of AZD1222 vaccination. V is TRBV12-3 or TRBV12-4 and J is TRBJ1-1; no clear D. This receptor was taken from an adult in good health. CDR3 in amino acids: CASRWANTEAFF. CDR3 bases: TGTGCCAGCAGATGGGCCAACACTGAAGCTTTCTTT.